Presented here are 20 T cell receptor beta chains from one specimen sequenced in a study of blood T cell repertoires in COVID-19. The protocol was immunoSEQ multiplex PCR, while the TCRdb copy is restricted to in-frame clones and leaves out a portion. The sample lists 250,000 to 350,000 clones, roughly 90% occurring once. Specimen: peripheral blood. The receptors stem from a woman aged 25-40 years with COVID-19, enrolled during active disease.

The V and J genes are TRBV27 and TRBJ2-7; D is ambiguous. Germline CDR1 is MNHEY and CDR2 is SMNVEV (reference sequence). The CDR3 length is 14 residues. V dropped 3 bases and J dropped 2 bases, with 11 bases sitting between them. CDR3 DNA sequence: TGTGCCAGCAGTTTTTCCCTAGGCCCCTACGAGCAGTACTTC. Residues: CASSFSLGPYEQYF.

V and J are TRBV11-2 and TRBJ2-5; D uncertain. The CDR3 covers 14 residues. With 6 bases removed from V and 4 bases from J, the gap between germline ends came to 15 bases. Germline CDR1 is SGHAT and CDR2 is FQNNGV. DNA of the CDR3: TGTGCCAGCAGTCTGGCCTCCACCACAGAGACCCAGTACTTC. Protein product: CASSLASTTETQYF.

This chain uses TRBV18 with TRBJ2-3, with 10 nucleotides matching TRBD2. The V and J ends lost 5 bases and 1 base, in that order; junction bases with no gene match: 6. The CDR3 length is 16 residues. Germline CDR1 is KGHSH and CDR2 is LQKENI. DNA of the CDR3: TGTGCCAGCTCATCATTACTAGCGGGACGCACAGATACGCAGTATTTT. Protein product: CASSSLLAGRTDTQYF.

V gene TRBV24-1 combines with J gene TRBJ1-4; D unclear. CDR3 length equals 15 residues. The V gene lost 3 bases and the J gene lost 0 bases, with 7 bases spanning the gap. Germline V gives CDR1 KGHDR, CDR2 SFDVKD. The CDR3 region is CATSDIRATNEKLFF. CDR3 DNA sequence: TGTGCCACCAGTGATATTAGAGCAACTAATGAAAAACTGTTTTTT.

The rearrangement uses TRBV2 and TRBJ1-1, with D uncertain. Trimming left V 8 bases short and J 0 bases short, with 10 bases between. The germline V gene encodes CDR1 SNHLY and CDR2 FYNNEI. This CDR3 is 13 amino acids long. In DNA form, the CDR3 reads TGTGCCAGCCAGGTCCTCATGAACACTGAAGCTTTCTTT. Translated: CASQVLMNTEAFF.

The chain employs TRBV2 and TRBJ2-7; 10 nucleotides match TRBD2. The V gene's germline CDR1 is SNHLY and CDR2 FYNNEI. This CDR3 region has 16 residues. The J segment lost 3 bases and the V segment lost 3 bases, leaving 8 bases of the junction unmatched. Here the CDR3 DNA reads TGTGCCAGCAGTGATGCTAGCGGGAGTCTTGGCTACGAGCAGTACTTC. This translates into CASSDASGSLGYEQYF.

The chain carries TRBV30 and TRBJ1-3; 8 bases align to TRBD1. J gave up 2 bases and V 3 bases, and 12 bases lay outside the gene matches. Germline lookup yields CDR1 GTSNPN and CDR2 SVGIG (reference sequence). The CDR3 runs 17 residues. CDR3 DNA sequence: TGTGCCTGGAGAACCGCAGGGACAGGATATGCTGGAAACACCATATATTTT. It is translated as CAWRTAGTGYAGNTIYF.

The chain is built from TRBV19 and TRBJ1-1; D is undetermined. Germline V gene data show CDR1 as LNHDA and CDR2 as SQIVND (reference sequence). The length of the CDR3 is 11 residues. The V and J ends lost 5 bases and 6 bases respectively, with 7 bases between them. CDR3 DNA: TGTGCCAGTAGTTCACAGCCTGAAGCTTTCTTT. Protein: CASSSQPEAFF.

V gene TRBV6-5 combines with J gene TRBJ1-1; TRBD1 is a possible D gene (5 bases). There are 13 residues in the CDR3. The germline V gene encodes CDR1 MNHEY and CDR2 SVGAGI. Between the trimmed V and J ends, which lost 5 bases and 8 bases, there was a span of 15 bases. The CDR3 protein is CASSHLTGTEAFF. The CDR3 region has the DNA TGTGCCAGCAGTCACCTTACAGGTACCGAAGCTTTCTTT.

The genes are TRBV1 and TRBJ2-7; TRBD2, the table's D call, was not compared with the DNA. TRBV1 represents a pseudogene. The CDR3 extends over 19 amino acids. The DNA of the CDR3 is TGCACCAGCAGCCACGCCGTAGGCCCCGCTCGGGAGCCAGCCTACGAGCAGTACTTC. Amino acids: CTSSHAVGPAREPAYEQYF.

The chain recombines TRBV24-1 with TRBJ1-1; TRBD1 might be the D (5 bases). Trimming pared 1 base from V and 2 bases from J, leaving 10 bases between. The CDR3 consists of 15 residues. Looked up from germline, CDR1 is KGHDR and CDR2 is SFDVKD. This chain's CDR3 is CATSDFEGANTEAFF. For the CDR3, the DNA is TGTGCCACCAGTGATTTTGAAGGGGCCAACACTGAAGCTTTCTTT.

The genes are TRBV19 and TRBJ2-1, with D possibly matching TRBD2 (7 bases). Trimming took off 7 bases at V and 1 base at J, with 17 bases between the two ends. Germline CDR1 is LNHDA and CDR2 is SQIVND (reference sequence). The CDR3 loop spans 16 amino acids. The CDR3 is CASTMGGPGSYNEQFF. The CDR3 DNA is TGTGCCAGTACCATGGGGGGGCCCGGATCCTACAATGAGCAGTTCTTC.

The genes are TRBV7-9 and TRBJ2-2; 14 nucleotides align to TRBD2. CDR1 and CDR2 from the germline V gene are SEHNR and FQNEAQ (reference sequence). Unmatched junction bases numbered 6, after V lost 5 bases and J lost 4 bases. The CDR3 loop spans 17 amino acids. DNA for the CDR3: TGTGCCAGCAGCCCGGGGACTAGCGGGAGAAGCACCGGGGAGCTGTTTTTT. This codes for CASSPGTSGRSTGELFF.

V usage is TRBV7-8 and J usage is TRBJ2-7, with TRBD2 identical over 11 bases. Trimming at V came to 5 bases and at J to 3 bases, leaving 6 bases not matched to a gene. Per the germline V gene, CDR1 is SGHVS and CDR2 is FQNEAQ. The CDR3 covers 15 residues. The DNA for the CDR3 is TGTGCCAGCAGCCATGGGACTAGCGGTGGCTACGAGCAGTACTTC. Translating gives CASSHGTSGGYEQYF.

The CDR3 bases are TGTGCCATCAGTGAGCCTCAATATACGGTGAACACTGAAGCTTTCTTT. Amino acid sequence: CAISEPQYTVNTEAFF. The chain recombines TRBV10-3 with TRBJ1-1; D is unresolved. V lost 2 bases and J lost 0, with 13 bases in between. This CDR3 is 16 amino acids long. Germline assignment: CDR1 ENHRY and CDR2 SYGVKD.

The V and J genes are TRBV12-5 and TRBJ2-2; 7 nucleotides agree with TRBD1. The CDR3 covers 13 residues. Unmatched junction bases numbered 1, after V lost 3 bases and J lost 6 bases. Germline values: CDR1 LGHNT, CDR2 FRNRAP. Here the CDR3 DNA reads TGTGCTAGTGGTTTAACAGGGGCCGGGGAGCTGTTTTTT. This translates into CASGLTGAGELFF.

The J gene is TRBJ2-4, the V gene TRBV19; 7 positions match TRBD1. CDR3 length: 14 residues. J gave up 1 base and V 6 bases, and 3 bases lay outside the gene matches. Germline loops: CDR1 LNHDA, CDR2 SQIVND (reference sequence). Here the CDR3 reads CASSMTGAKNIQYF. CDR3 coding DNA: TGTGCCAGTAGCATGACAGGGGCCAAAAACATTCAGTACTTC.

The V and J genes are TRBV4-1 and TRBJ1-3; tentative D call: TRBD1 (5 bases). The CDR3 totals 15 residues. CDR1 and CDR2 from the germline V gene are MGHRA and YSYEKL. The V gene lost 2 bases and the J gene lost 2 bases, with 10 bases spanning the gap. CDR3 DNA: TGCGCCAGCAGCCAACAGTCAGGGCCTGGAAACACCATATATTTT. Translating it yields CASSQQSGPGNTIYF.

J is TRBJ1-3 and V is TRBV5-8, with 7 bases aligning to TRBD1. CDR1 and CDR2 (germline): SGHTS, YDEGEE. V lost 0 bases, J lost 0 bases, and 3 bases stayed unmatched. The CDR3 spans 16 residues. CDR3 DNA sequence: TGTGCCAGCAGCTTGGGAGACAGGGTCTCTGGAAACACCATATATTTT. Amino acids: CASSLGDRVSGNTIYF.

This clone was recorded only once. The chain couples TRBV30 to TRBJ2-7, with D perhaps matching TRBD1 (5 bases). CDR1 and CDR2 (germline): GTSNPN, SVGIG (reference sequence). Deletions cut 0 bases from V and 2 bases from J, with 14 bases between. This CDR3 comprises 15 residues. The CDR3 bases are TGTGCCTGGAGTGTACCACGGCAGGGCACCTACGAGCAGTACTTC. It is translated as CAWSVPRQGTYEQYF. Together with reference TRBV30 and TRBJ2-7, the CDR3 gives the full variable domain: SQTIHQWPATLVQPVGSPLSLECTVEGTSNPNLYWYRQAAGRGLQLLFYSVGIGQISSEVPQNLSASRPQDRQFILSSKKLLLSDSGFYLCAWSVPRQGTYEQYFGPGTRLTVT.